This TCR beta chain was found in a study of control samples from healthy donors and cancer patients (dated by TCRdb to 2019 to 2021). The germline V gene supplies CDR1 SGHVS and CDR2 FQNEAQ. The V end loses 1 base and the J end loses 7 bases, and a stretch of 11 bases separates them. The CDR3 measures 15 amino acids from cysteine to phenylalanine. The only DNA kept is the CDR3, 45 bases in frame from the first base. In the case of this clone: Its binding antigen is unknown. No qualities accompany the bases; no much larger clone lies one base away.

Libraries were prepared through the immunoSEQ multiplex PCR assay. Here the immuneACCESS table is served through TCRdb, limited to in-frame sequences with V and J called. Missing clones are a known gap in these copies; in checked studies unresolved V genes cover under half, and the rest lacks a known reason. Across this sample there are some 150,000 clones, with 96% seen only once. The ten largest make up approximately 0.97% of the sample. The specimen sequenced was blood. The chain employs TRBV7-8 and TRBJ1-6; the D segment could be TRBD1, given 5 matching bases. This sequence originates from a woman aged 25 to 45 in good health. DNA sequence: TGTGCCAGCAGCTTAGAGGGACTTATGAATTCACCCCTCCACTTT. Its protein product is CASSLEGLMNSPLHF.